This T cell receptor beta chain was sequenced during a study of blood T cell repertoires in COVID-19. The overall study: Samples representing acute and convalescent COVID-19 were sourced from the United States, Italy and Spain. T cells, B-cell-depleted T cells, or PBMCs supplied cDNA or gDNA.

Trimming took off 7 bases at V and 0 bases at J, with 16 bases between the two ends. The CDR3 is 15 amino acids. The germline V gene has CDR1 SQVTM and CDR2 ANQGSEA. In the authors' methods: Reference gene primers were amplified, and this amplification served to estimate nucleated cell counts. Generated by immunoSEQ multiplex PCR, the TCRdb table keeps only in-frame clones and is missing some. D and trimming were read from the DNA, whereas the V and J calls and clone size are those reported in that table. Among hundreds of thousands of clones, approximately 82% were seen once, and the ten largest hold about 2.5%. This clone was recorded a few times.

The specimen sequenced was peripheral blood. The sequence was collected from a woman aged 70-85 years with active or convalescent COVID-19. This chain links TRBV29-1 with TRBJ2-1, with D tentatively TRBD2 (7 bases). The CDR3 coding sequence is TGCAGCGCTAAAGCGGGGACAAGCTCCTACAATGAGCAGTTCTTC. It encodes CSAKAGTSSYNEQFF.